This passage covers 30 T cell receptor beta chains from one sample sequenced in a study of shared clonotypes between healthy human individuals. Profiling relied on immunoSEQ multiplex PCR, and the TCRdb table lists in-frame clones only, not all of them. The sample has 600,000 to 750,000 clones, 72% seen once. The material sequenced was memory CD4+ T cells sorted from blood. Noted subset: CD45RA-negative fraction. These receptors originate from a woman in her 30s in good health.

V usage is TRBV2 and J usage is TRBJ2-5; TRBD1 matches 7 bases. The CDR3 is 12 amino acids. The trim removed 10 bases at V and 6 bases at J, leaving 8 bases unmatched. Germline V gene data show CDR1 as SNHLY and CDR2 as FYNNEI. The DNA for the CDR3 is TGTGCCACCGGGACAGCGAAGCAGACCCAGTACTTC. It translates to CATGTAKQTQYF.

The chain's CDR3 is CASSEYAGVSYGYTF. In DNA, the CDR3 is TGTGCCAGCAGTGAATATGCGGGGGTGTCCTATGGCTACACCTTC. The V and J genes are TRBV25-1 and TRBJ1-2; D is possibly TRBD1 (5 bases). The CDR3 spans 15 residues. The V end lost 0 bases, the J end lost 4 bases, and 12 bases lay between the germline ends. Germline assignment: CDR1 MGHDK and CDR2 SYGVNS.

The chain recombines TRBV5-1 with TRBJ2-6; the D call may be TRBD1 or TRBD2 (5 bases each). V dropped 0 bases and J dropped 3 bases, with 10 bases sitting between them. The germline CDR1 and CDR2 sequences are SGHRS and YFSETQ. The length of the CDR3 is 16 residues. Written as DNA, the CDR3 is TGCGCCAGCAGCTTGGAGGGGAGCGGTGGGGCCAACGTCCTGACTTTC. The encoded protein is CASSLEGSGGANVLTF.

This clone was detected a few times. An end of the junction does not agree with germline; a read error may underlie this. The chain joins TRBV6-7 to TRBJ2-1, with 9 bases that match TRBD1. TRBV6-7 is an ORF for which the function is uncertain. The CDR3 is 14 residues long. Here the CDR3 reads CASSYSIPQGDRVF. CDR3 sequence (DNA): TGTGCCAGCAGTTACTCGATTCCACAGGGGGACAGGGTCTTC.

The genes are TRBV28 and TRBJ1-4; D not resolved. The germline V gene encodes CDR1 MDHEN and CDR2 SYDVKM. The V end lost 5 bases, the J end lost 8 bases, and 18 bases lay between the germline ends. The CDR3 consists of 15 residues. The CDR3 reads CASSRMTFSREKLFF. CDR3 DNA sequence: TGTGCCAGCAGTCGAATGACTTTCTCGCGCGAAAAACTGTTTTTT. The whole variable domain, filled in from reference TRBV28 and TRBJ1-4, reads DVKVTQSSRYLVKRTGEKVFLECVQDMDHENMFWYRQDPGLGLRLIYFSYDVKMKEKGDIPEGYSVSREKKERFSLILESASTNQTSMYLCASSRMTFSREKLFFGSGTQLSVL.

The CDR3 sequence: CAISESPGGETQYF. The CDR3 bases are TGTGCCATCAGTGAATCGCCGGGTGGCGAGACCCAGTACTTC. The chain combines TRBV10-3 with TRBJ2-5; the D is unclear. Germline V gene data show CDR1 as ENHRY and CDR2 as SYGVKD. The CDR3 is 14 amino acids. Trimming pared 3 bases from V and 5 bases from J, leaving 13 bases between.

The V gene is TRBV6-4, the J gene TRBJ1-2; weak D call: TRBD1 (5 bases). The ends were cut back, 2 bases at V and 2 bases at J, with 9 bases in the middle. The CDR3 contains 14 residues. CDR1 MRHNA and CDR2 SNTAGT come from the germline V gene. DNA for the CDR3: TGTGCCAGCAGTGACCCGACAGTCAACTATGGCTACACCTTC. This translates into CASSDPTVNYGYTF.

The chain carries TRBV29-1 and TRBJ1-2, with a possible D match to TRBD1 (5 bases). CDR1 is SQVTM and CDR2 is ANQGSEA in the germline V gene. This CDR3 has 11 residues. The V and J ends lost 1 base and 6 bases respectively, with 6 bases between them. In nucleotides, the CDR3 is TGCAGCGTTGAAGCAGGGAATGGCTACACCTTC. It is translated as CSVEAGNGYTF. Combining the CDR3 with reference TRBV29-1 and TRBJ1-2 gives the whole variable domain SAVISQKPSRDICQRGTSLTIQCQVDSQVTMMFWYRQQPGQSLTLIATANQGSEATYESGFVIDKFPISRPNLTFSTLTVSNMSPEDSSIYLCSVEAGNGYTFGSGTRLTVV.

This chain links TRBV28 with TRBJ2-1; D might be TRBD2 (6 bases). This CDR3 region has 15 residues. Trimming stripped 4 bases from V and 4 bases from J, with 14 bases between. CDR1 and CDR2 (germline): MDHEN, SYDVKM. Written as DNA, the CDR3 is TGTGCCAGCAGTTCCGAGACTAGTATTTACAATGAGCAGTTCTTC. It specifies CASSSETSIYNEQFF.

With respect to this clone: Different DNA sequences within this sample yield the same CDR3. V and J are TRBV7-3 and TRBJ2-3, with TRBD2 matching 13 bases. Germline CDR1 is SGHTA and CDR2 is FQGTGA. This CDR3 spans 14 amino acids. J was trimmed by 6 bases and V by 5 bases; bases with no gene match: 2. The CDR3 protein is CASSLTSGRDTQYF. Written as DNA, the CDR3 is TGTGCCAGCAGCCTGACTAGCGGGAGGGATACGCAGTATTTT.

This chain links TRBV28 with TRBJ1-5, with D hard to call. Germline-derived CDR1 and CDR2 are MDHEN and SYDVKM. The length of the CDR3 is 15 residues. Trimming pared 5 bases from V and 4 bases from J, leaving 15 bases between. The CDR3 here is CASSRMTGGNQPQHF. CDR3 DNA: TGTGCCAGCAGTCGGATGACGGGAGGAAATCAGCCCCAGCATTTT.

This chain uses TRBV5-4 with TRBJ2-5; TRBD1 matches at 10 bases. Germline values: CDR1 SGHNT, CDR2 YYREEE (reference sequence). V lost 5 bases, J lost 2 bases, and 9 bases stayed unmatched. The CDR3 loop spans 16 amino acids. The CDR3 spells CASRSGRDRGQETQYF. CDR3 nucleotides: TGTGCCAGCAGATCGGGGAGGGACAGGGGTCAAGAGACCCAGTACTTC.

This chain links TRBV5-6 with TRBJ2-1, with 7 nucleotides matching TRBD2. V lost 0 bases and J lost 2; bases outside the gene matches: 5. Germline CDR1 is SGHDT and CDR2 is YYEEEE. This CDR3 contains 16 residues. The CDR3 is CASSLDIGRTYNEQFF. The DNA for the CDR3 is TGTGCCAGCAGCTTGGATATCGGGAGGACCTACAATGAGCAGTTCTTC.

J is TRBJ2-1 and V is TRBV2; no clear D gene. Trimming stripped 9 bases from V and 10 bases from J, with 10 bases between. The CDR3 extends over 10 amino acids. The germline gives CDR1 SNHLY, CDR2 FYNNEI. The CDR3 region is CASFSREQFF. In DNA, the CDR3 is TGTGCCAGTTTCTCCAGGGAGCAGTTCTTC.

The chain couples TRBV28 to TRBJ1-2; D may be TRBD1 (6 bases). This CDR3 is built from 15 residues. Germline V gives CDR1 MDHEN, CDR2 SYDVKM. The V end lost 3 bases, the J end lost 2 bases, and 13 bases lay between the germline ends. Written as DNA, the CDR3 is TGTGCCAGCAGTTTTAACCGGGGGCGGAACTATGGCTACACCTTC. Its translation is CASSFNRGRNYGYTF.

The chain combines TRBV2 with TRBJ2-7; D is possibly TRBD2 (6 bases). CDR3 length: 14 amino acids. V was cut by 6 bases and J by 5 bases, with 17 bases left in between. The germline CDR1 and CDR2 sequences are SNHLY and FYNNEI. CDR3 nucleotides: TGTGCCAGCAGGATCTTAGCGGAGAGCCACGAGCAGTACTTC. Translation: CASRILAESHEQYF.

Details on this clone: A far larger clone differs by one base, so this is likely a read error. The V gene is TRBV7-9, the J gene TRBJ2-1; unclear D gene. This CDR3 region has 10 residues. Germline V CDR1 and CDR2: SEHNR, FQNEAQ (reference sequence). Deletions cut 3 bases from V and 7 bases from J, with 1 base between. The CDR3 nucleotides read TGTGCCAGCAGCTTTAATGAGCAGTTCTTC. As protein: CASSFNEQFF.

This rearrangement joins TRBV1 to TRBJ1-4; the tabulated D call, TRBD1, remains unverified against the DNA. TRBV1 is designated a pseudogene. This CDR3 region has 14 residues. In nucleotides, the CDR3 is TGCACCAGCAGCCAAGAGGCGGATTGGACAGGGCCCCTTTTT. Encoded protein: CTSSQEADWTGPLF.

The chain couples TRBV6-4 to TRBJ1-5, with 7 positions matching TRBD1. The V segment lost 2 bases and the J segment 4 bases; nucleotides outside the gene matches: 8. There are 16 residues in the CDR3. Germline V gives CDR1 MRHNA, CDR2 SNTAGT. CDR3 in DNA: TGTGCCAGCAGTGACGCTAGGGACAGCCGTAATCAGCCCCAGCATTTT. It is translated as CASSDARDSRNQPQHF.

V is TRBV27 and J is TRBJ2-1; TRBD2 agrees at 11 bases. J was trimmed by 1 base and V by 11 bases; bases with no gene match: 10. CDR1 and CDR2 from the germline V gene are MNHEY and SMNVEV (reference sequence). The CDR3 contains 16 residues. This CDR3 reads CALNPSGRTSYNEQFF. The CDR3 DNA sequence: TGTGCCCTCAACCCTAGCGGGAGGACATCCTACAATGAGCAGTTCTTC.

This clone has a single count. The J gene is TRBJ2-1, the V gene TRBV5-1; TRBD2 matches at 9 bases. The CDR3 runs to 15 residues. With V trimmed by 2 bases and J by 9 bases, 9 bases remained unmatched. Germline CDR1 and CDR2: SGHRS and YFSETQ. CDR3 DNA sequence: TGCGCCAGCAGCTTTATAGCGGGAGCGGATTTTGAGCAGTTCTTC. Amino acid sequence: CASSFIAGADFEQFF.

V usage is TRBV9 and J usage is TRBJ1-1; D is undetermined. The CDR3 consists of 14 residues. The ends were cut back, 4 bases at V and 1 base at J, with 11 bases in the middle. Germline V gene sequence: CDR1 SGDLS, CDR2 YYNGEE. DNA of the CDR3: TGTGCCAGCAGCCCACAGACCACGAACACTGAAGCTTTCTTT. This codes for CASSPQTTNTEAFF.

This chain connects TRBV2 to TRBJ1-3, with D uncertain. The CDR3 has 15 amino acids. Between the trimmed V and J ends, which lost 7 bases and 0 bases, there was a span of 13 bases. Germline lookup yields CDR1 SNHLY and CDR2 FYNNEI. Here the CDR3 reads CASKADGISGNTIYF. CDR3 DNA sequence: TGTGCCAGCAAAGCGGACGGAATCTCTGGAAACACCATATATTTT.

The V gene is TRBV27, the J gene TRBJ1-3; D gene uncertain. CDR1 and CDR2 (germline): MNHEY, SMNVEV (reference sequence). This CDR3 spans 14 amino acids. Trimming pared 4 bases from V and 0 bases from J, leaving 7 bases between. The CDR3 protein is CASSSTDSGNTIYF. The CDR3 nucleotides are TGTGCCAGCAGTTCAACAGACTCTGGAAACACCATATATTTT.

This clone was seen a handful of times. In DNA, the CDR3 is TGCGCCAGCAGCGAAGGGGCAGGGGGTGGCTACACCTTC. It encodes CASSEGAGGGYTF. The V call is TRBV5-1, the J call TRBJ1-2, with TRBD1 matching over 7 bases. The junction had 7 bases not matched to a gene; V was cut back by 4 bases and J by 7 bases. The CDR3 totals 13 residues. The germline gives CDR1 SGHRS, CDR2 YFSETQ. Full variable domain (rest looked up from reference TRBV5-1 and TRBJ1-2): KAGVTQTPRYLIKTRGQQVTLSCSPISGHRSVSWYQQTPGQGLQFLFEYFSETQRNKGNFPGRFSGRQFSNSRSEMNVSTLELGDSALYLCASSEGAGGGYTFGSGTRLTVV.

The V and J genes are TRBV19 and TRBJ1-4; 11 nucleotides agree with TRBD1. The CDR3 consists of 14 residues. Losses at the gene ends were 6 bases for V and 10 bases for J; bases not matched to a gene: 7. Germline V lookup: CDR1 LNHDA, CDR2 SQIVND (reference sequence). The CDR3 sequence is CASSRGQGAGKLFF. CDR3 nucleotides: TGTGCCAGTAGCCGCGGACAGGGGGCAGGAAAACTGTTTTTT.

This clone was observed a few times. The chain couples TRBV4-1 to TRBJ2-3, with D perhaps given as TRBD1 or TRBD2 (5 bases each). CDR1 is MGHRA and CDR2 is YSYEKL in the germline V gene. V lost 6 bases and J 1 base, leaving 14 bases between the germline ends. This CDR3 spans 15 amino acids. CDR3 amino acids: CASRRGGVGTDTQYF. DNA of the CDR3: TGCGCCAGCAGACGGGGCGGCGTCGGCACAGATACGCAGTATTTT.

Remarks on this clone: The sample contains more than one DNA sequence encoding this CDR3. The genes are TRBV7-9 and TRBJ2-5, with TRBD1 matching over 10 bases. CDR3 length equals 14 residues. Germline loops: CDR1 SEHNR, CDR2 FQNEAQ (reference sequence). Trimming cost V 5 bases and J 5 bases; bases outside gene matches: 5. The DNA for the CDR3 is TGTGCCAGCAGCCGGGACAGGGGATTCGAGACCCAGTACTTC. Translating it yields CASSRDRGFETQYF.

The V and J genes are TRBV9 and TRBJ2-1, with a possible D match to TRBD2 (5 bases). The ends were cut back, 0 bases at V and 2 bases at J, with 9 bases in the middle. Looked up from germline, CDR1 is SGDLS and CDR2 is YYNGEE. CDR3 length: 15 amino acids. The CDR3 sequence: CASSVEGGTYNEQFF. The CDR3 DNA sequence: TGTGCCAGCAGCGTAGAAGGAGGAACCTACAATGAGCAGTTCTTC. The complete variable domain, with remaining parts taken from reference TRBV9 and TRBJ2-1, reads DSGVTQTPKHLITATGQRVTLRCSPRSGDLSVYWYQQSLDQGLQFLIQYYNGEERAKGNILERFSAQQFPDLHSELNLSSLELGDSALYFCASSVEGGTYNEQFFGPGTRLTVL.

The rearrangement links TRBV2 to TRBJ1-4; 7 positions agree with TRBD1. This CDR3 has 15 residues. J lost 2 bases, V lost 5 bases, and 5 bases had no gene match. Germline V CDR1 and CDR2: SNHLY, FYNNEI. The CDR3 region has the DNA TGTGCCAGCAGTCGCTACAGGGGTACTAATGAAAAACTGTTTTTT. It codes for CASSRYRGTNEKLFF.